This record looks at one TCR beta chain sequence and its context. Its antigen is undetermined. The data were taken from a study of T cells expressing NK-cell markers. Study background: Among the eight sequenced donors, seven tested HCMV-seropositive and one tested seronegative.

Study-level results: In several donors, dominant clonotypes made up about 25-65% of CD3+CD56-NKG2C+ cells. About 1.0-7.0% of CD8+ T cells in about six donors belonged to dominant NKG2C+ clonotypes.

The CDR3 length is 16 residues. Germline lookup yields CDR1 MNHEY and CDR2 SVGAGI. TCR beta cDNA was generated via 5'RACE template switching incorporating UMIs. TCRdb re-called the 5' RACE reads and catalogs CDR3 proteins one per entry, DNA excluded. The sample has about 370,000 distinct CDR3 sequences. Sequenced sample: blood T cells: a sorted CD56 or NKG2C T cell subset, CD4+ or CD8+ T cells, or bulk PBMC T cells (not recorded which). The sequence was obtained from a woman between 50 and 59 years old in good health. The V call is TRBV6-5, the J call TRBJ2-1; TCRdb gives TRBD2 as the D gene, but with no DNA this cannot be confirmed. The CDR3 region is CASRPRGGLGDNEQFF.